The source of this TCR beta chain is a study of T-cell reconstitution after alpha-beta-depleted transplantation in children. General study results and limits: At the one-year point after transplant, T-cell counts and TCRbeta diversity were found to come mostly from T cells that had been newly produced. The study reportedly traced alpha-beta T cells about two months after transplant to several hundred expanded graft clones. Recipient T cells and thymic progenitors that survived were the source of the high TCRbeta diversity seen at day 60 in some patients.

Turning to this clonotype: The antigen remains unidentified.

V shed 1 base and J shed 6 bases, with 7 bases lying between them. Germline loops: CDR1 SGHAT, CDR2 FQNNGV. The CDR3 contains 13 residues. For TCRbeta, the library was prepared with unique molecular identifiers. TCRdb used MiXCR to reprocess the PCR reads, holding one entry per CDR3 protein. The repertoire includes about 980,000 distinct CDR3 sequences, about 29% of them detected once, and over 25% sits in the top ten. V and J are TRBV11-2 and TRBJ2-1; no firm D call. This material consisted of PBMCs, mostly from graft donor cells, taken 360 days after TCRalphabeta/CD19-depleted stem cell transplant. The receptor's source is a boy younger than two who had a stem cell transplant for SCID, so the T cells may come from the graft donor. CDR3 sequence: CASSLVSLNEQFF. CDR3 DNA: TGTGCCAGCAGCTTAGTCTCCCTCAATGAGCAGTTCTTC.